Each of the 2 T cell receptor beta chains below was sequenced from the same sample in a study of shared clonotypes between healthy human individuals. The data were produced by immunoSEQ multiplex PCR, yet TCRdb's version contains in-frame clones alone and is incomplete. The profile shows roughly 1 million clones, around 78% of them singletons. What was sequenced was memory CD4+ T cells from PBMCs. Specified subset: CD45RA-negative fraction. All receptors derive from a man aged 18 to 29 in good health. Some clones in this sample may be carry-over from other donors' samples.

A word on this clone: A single base separates this from a much larger clone, so it may be a read error. This CDR3 is also generated by other DNA sequences in the sample. V is TRBV14 and J is TRBJ2-7, with D hard to call. Germline CDR1 reads SGHDN; CDR2 reads FVKESK. This CDR3 has 11 residues. V was pared by 4 bases and J by 1 base, with 2 bases between. This CDR3 is CASSPSYEQYF. In DNA form, the CDR3 reads TGTGCCAGCAGCCCTTCCTACGAGCAGTACTTC.

This clone occurred once. The CDR3 coding sequence is TGCGCCAGCAGTGAGACCTCCTCCGGGCCCCCAGAGTTCTTC. It specifies CASSETSSGPPEFF. V is TRBV10-2 and J is TRBJ2-1; D is ambiguous. CDR3 size: 14 residues. V was shortened by 2 bases and J by 14 bases, with 19 bases between the two germline ends. From germline, CDR1 is WSHSY and CDR2 SAAADI.